Listed here is a single T cell receptor (beta chain). Its specific antigen is unknown. Base quality data are lacking; no much larger clone is found one base away. The sample belongs to a study of graft-versus-host responses after intestinal transplantation (dated by TCRdb to the early 2020s). Regarding the research as a whole: Recipients received multivisceral, liver-intestinal, or isolated intestinal transplants. All recipients received anti-thymocyte globulin induction followed by maintenance tacrolimus and steroids for about three years. Graft-versus-host and host-versus-graft alloreactive T cell clones were tracked in the graft, circulation and bone marrow after intestinal transplantation using bulk TCR-beta CDR3 sequencing. Alloreactive clones were identified by sequencing pre-transplant mixed lymphocyte reaction products and comparing these products with unstimulated pre-transplant donor and recipient T cells. Of the 20 to 30 intestinal transplant recipients enrolled in the cohort, one of whom was a retransplant, a few patients without pretransplant specimens were excluded. Donor T cell macrochimerism was defined as a peak of at least 4% donor T cells among recipient peripheral blood mononuclear cells. Rather than being sequenced by the commercial service, samples from a few later patients were sequenced in-house on an Illumina MiSeq and processed with MiXCR.

Trimming takes 0 bases from V and 3 bases from J, and the germline ends sit 15 bases apart. The CDR3, cysteine through phenylalanine, is 16 amino acids long. Of the read, only the CDR3 DNA is kept; its 48 bases are in frame from base 1. Per the germline V gene, SNHLY is the CDR1 and FYNNEI is the CDR2. What the research found in general, with its limitations: Peak levels of circulating GvH clones were associated with declines in HvG clones early after transplant. In the allografts of patients with donor T cell macrochimerism, GvH to HvG T cell clonal ratios were high. GvH clones were detected in recipient bone marrow, and some appeared earlier in ileal mucosa or blood, consistent with an intestinal mucosal origin. The conclusions were limited by the relatively low number and heterogeneity of the intestinal transplant patients.

The library was obtained by the immunoSEQ multiplex PCR assay. For most patients, genomic DNA was isolated with the Qiagen DNeasy Blood and Tissue Kit and shipped frozen to Adaptive Biotechnologies for TCR sequencing. For most patients, high-throughput TCR-beta CDR3 sequencing of genomic DNA was performed by Adaptive Biotechnologies. In the authors' own workflow: TCR sequencing data for some 17 patients were retrieved from Adaptive's ImmunoSEQ software; three other patients were processed with MiXCR and VDJtools. To correct CD4 versus CD8 sorting errors, sequences present in both subsets at a frequency ratio below 5:1 were removed. CDR3 nucleotide sequences shared between donor and recipient were removed because their origin could not be assigned. To be classed as alloreactive, a clone needed at least 2-fold expansion over unstimulated cells and a minimum CFSE-low frequency of 0.002% (template counts) or 0.001% (read counts). A clone was considered mappable if detected in the sequenced pre-transplant spleen, lymph node, or MLR CFSE-low populations of the donor or recipient. The cumulative frequency of alloreactive clones was calculated as a percentage of all sequences, weighted by copy number. TCRdb took over this immuneACCESS table, retaining in-frame rearrangements with V and J assigned. Such tables are incomplete; in checked studies, under half of the missing clones stem from an unresolved V gene, and the remainder is unexplained. V and J calls and clone size are copied from that table; D and trimming were computed from the DNA. The sample yields roughly 120,000 clones; just under 95% were counted once. Clones ranked in the top ten supply about 0.51% of the sample.

According to the study, the label for this sample's time point signals: cells obtained before transplantation from donor or recipient. CD3+CD4+ and CD3+CD8+ populations were FACS-sorted from unstimulated pre-transplant donor and recipient cells taken from spleen or lymph nodes. The sequence links TRBV2 to TRBJ2-7; no confident D gene assignment can be made. This specimen consisted of unstimulated CD8+ T cells sorted from spleen or lymph node cells, obtained before intestinal transplant. The source of this sequence is a human donor who received an intestinal transplant. The CDR3 corresponds to CASSEALQVYDYEQYF. The sequenced DNA: TGTGCCAGCAGTGAAGCGCTTCAGGTCTACGACTACGAGCAGTACTTC.